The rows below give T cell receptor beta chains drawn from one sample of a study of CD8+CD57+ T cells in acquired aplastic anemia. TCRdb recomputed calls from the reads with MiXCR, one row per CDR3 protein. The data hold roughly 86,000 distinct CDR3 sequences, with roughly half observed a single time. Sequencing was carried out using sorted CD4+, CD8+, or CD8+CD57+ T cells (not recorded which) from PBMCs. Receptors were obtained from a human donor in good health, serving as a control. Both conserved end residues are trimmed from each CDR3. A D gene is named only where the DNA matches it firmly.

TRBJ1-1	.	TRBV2	ASSGSMNTEAF
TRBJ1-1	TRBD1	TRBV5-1	ASSLYPQPTGAVWNTEAF
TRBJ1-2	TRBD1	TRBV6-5	ASSYVGQGHGYT
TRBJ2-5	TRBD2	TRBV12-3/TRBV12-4	ASSLTSGSQETQY
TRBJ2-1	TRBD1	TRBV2	ASSSARDRSSNNEQF
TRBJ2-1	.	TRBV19	ASSILRTDYNEQF
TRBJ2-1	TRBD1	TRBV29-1	SVGRQGLYNEQF
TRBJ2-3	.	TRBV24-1	ATSEPGLTDTQC
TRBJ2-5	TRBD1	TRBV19	ASNNGTEWETQY
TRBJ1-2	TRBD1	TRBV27	ASSPTGQGTNYGYT
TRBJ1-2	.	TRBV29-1	SAGGSEGNGYT
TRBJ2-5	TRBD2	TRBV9	ASSARLAGEAQETQY
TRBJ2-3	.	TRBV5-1	ASSAGTQGLDTQY
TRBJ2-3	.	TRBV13	ASSLESGGDTQY
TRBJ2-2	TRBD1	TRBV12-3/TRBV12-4	ASSLKGANAGELF
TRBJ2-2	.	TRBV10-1	ASSRFRGSTGELF
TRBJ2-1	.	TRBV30	AWNTGSSYNEQF
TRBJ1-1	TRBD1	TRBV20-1	SARDRAGGANTEAF
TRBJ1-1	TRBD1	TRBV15	ATSTRGLGTEAF
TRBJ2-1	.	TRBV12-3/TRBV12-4	ASSQSNEQF
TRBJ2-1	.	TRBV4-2	ASSQETAYNEQF
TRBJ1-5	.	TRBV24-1	ATSERNQPQH
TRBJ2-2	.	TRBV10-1	ASSQEHTGELF
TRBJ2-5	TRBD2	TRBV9	ASSVEGLDQETQY
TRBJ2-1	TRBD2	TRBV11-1	ASSWLAGGVDEQF
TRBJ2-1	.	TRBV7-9	ASKDGTYNEQF
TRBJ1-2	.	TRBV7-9	ASSSNTDSEGYT
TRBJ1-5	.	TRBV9	ASSVGDTSNQPQH
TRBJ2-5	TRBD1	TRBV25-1	ASSLTGEETQY
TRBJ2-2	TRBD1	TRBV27	ASSLTGDTGELF
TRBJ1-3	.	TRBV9	ASSPGESSSGNTIY
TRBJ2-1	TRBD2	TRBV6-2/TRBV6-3	ASSYGVGRAYNEQF
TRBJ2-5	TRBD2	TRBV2	ASSPNSGGRETQY
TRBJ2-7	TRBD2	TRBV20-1	SARVSGGAEEQY
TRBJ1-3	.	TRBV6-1	ASSGESSGNTIY
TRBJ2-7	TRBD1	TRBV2	ASSEVGTGLFEQY
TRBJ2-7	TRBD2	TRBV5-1	ASSSGGFSYEQY
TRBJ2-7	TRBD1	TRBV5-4	ASSWRTGLFEQY
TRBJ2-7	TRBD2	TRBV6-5	ASSWGSGGSYEQY
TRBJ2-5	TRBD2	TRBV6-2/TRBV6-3	ASSFPSGGAQETQY
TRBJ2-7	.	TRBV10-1	ASSRDTYEQY
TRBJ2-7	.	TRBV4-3	ASSPHGGEDNSYEQY
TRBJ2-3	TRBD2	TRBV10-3	AISSSGIPDTQY
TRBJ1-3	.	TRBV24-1	ATSDSEGVDTIY
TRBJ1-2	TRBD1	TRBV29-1	SGGQSNYGYT
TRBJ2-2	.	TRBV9	ASSVVSAGELF
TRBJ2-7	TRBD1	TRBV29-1	SVEDYRAGGRYEQY
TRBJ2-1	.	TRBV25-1	ASSESAFVGCNEQF
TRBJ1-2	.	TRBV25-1	ASSVPFRVAIFLCANYGYT
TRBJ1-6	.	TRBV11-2	ASSLSGTLGSPLH
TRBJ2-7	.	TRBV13	ASSLGAGSSYEQY
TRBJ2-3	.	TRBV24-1	ATSDPRTRQSDTQY
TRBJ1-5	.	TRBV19	ASRKTAQQPQH
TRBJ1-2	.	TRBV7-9	ASSASGGYGYT